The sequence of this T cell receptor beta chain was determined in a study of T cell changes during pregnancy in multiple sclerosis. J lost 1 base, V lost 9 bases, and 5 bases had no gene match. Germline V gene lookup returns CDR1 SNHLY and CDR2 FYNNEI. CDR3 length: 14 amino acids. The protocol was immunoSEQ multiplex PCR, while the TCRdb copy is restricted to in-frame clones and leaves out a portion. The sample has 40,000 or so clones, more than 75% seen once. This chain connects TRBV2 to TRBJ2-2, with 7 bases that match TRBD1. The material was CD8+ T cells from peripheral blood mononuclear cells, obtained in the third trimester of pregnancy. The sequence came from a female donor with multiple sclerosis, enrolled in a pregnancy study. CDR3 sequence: CASPGTENTGELFF. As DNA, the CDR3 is TGTGCCAGTCCCGGGACAGAGAACACCGGGGAGCTGTTTTTT.